This T cell receptor beta chain was retrieved from a study of blood T cell repertoires in COVID-19 (dated by TCRdb to 2018 to 2020). About the investigation overall: Samples from collaborators originated in the United States, Italy and Spain and spanned both the acute and convalescent phases of COVID-19. The material from the prospective study consisted of cDNA or gDNA derived from T cells, B-cell-depleted T cells, or PBMCs. Subjects who had been exposed to COVID-19, were actively infected with it, or had recovered from it provided the deeply sampled blood TCRbeta repertoires that made up the dataset. The repertoires were made available in a free public database intended to serve as a resource for research on the immune response to SARS-CoV-2. Samples were obtained from the ongoing ImmuneRACE study (first 160 participants) and from 1,254 subjects provided by 6 global collaborators. Sample metadata almost always included a de-identified subject ID, COVID-19 status, age in years and sex. Where available, HLA class I and class II types were taken from metadata supplied by the sample provider and were not determined by assay-based typing. General study outcomes and caveats: How much clinical and demographic metadata was included differed by source and by participant, and the metadata was provided uncurated.

The CDR3 runs 14 residues from the cysteine to the phenylalanine. The read is trimmed to its CDR3 DNA, 42 bases read in frame from base 1. The junction shows trimming of 6 bases on V and 5 bases on J, plus 17 bases between the germline ends. Via the germline V gene, CDR1 is WSHSY and CDR2 SAAADI. Participants in the prospective study were aged about 18 to 95 years, lived in about two dozen United States geographic areas, and enrolled through a virtual design. Cohort assignment in the prospective study relied on participant-reported clinical history from a screening survey and a study questionnaire. ImmuneRACE Cohort 3 recovered participants were defined by two consecutive negative NP/OP PCR tests, healthcare professional clearance, or symptom resolution. In the prospective study, mobile phlebotomists collected whole blood, serum and a nasopharyngeal or oropharyngeal swab from each participant. Participants in the prospective study had the option to provide additional blood draws and questionnaires over an approximately 2-month period. Before DNA extraction, prospective study blood samples were shipped either frozen or at room temperature.

About this clone: Its antigen is not yet known. There are no base qualities to consult, and no much larger clone falls within one base.

TCRbeta CDR3 regions were amplified from genomic DNA using the immunoSEQ Assay, a bias-controlled multiplex PCR. The authors' analysis ran thus. The number of nucleated cells in each sample was estimated by amplification of reference gene primers within the assay. Sequence reads were collapsed and filtered to measure the absolute abundance of every unique TCRbeta CDR3 rearrangement. For each sample, productive Simpson clonality was calculated by taking the square root of Simpson's diversity index across productive rearrangements. In its TCRdb copy, this immuneACCESS table keeps in-frame sequences only and misses some clones. Where compared with another copy, unresolved V genes explain less than half of these, and the others have no known cause. The DNA gave D and trimming, while V, J and clone size come from that table. This sample gives about 430,000 clones in total; 75% to 90% of them show up just once. The ten largest account for 0.9% to 1.2% of the sample.

This receptor was taken from a man aged 30 to 45 who had recovered from COVID-19. The sequencing input was PBMCs or T cells enriched from blood (not recorded which). The rearrangement combines TRBV10-2 with TRBJ2-7; the D gene is unclear. The CDR3 is CASRAIPEDNEQYF. The nucleotide sequence is TGCGCCAGCAGAGCCATCCCCGAGGATAACGAGCAGTACTTC.